Presented here are 5 T cell receptor beta chains from one specimen sequenced in a study of blood T cell repertoires in COVID-19. Profiling relied on immunoSEQ multiplex PCR, and the TCRdb table lists in-frame clones only, not all of them. The profile shows some 460,000 clones, around 90% of them singletons. The sequencing sample was made of PBMCs or T cells enriched from blood (not recorded which). The source of these receptors is a woman between 18 and 29 years old who had recovered from COVID-19.

This clone was found a few times. The chain is built from TRBV13 and TRBJ1-3, with 8 bases identical to TRBD1. The V gene end was trimmed by 5 bases and the J gene end by 2 bases; junction bases not matched to a gene: 5. Germline V gene data show CDR1 as PRHDT and CDR2 as FYEKMQ (reference sequence). The CDR3 has 15 residues. This CDR3 reads CASSRDRLTGNTIYF. Written as DNA, the CDR3 is TGTGCCAGCAGCCGGGACAGGCTAACTGGAAACACCATATATTTT. The entire variable domain, with the rest obtained from reference TRBV13 and TRBJ1-3, is as follows: AAGVIQSPRHLIKEKRETATLKCYPIPRHDTVYWYQQGPGQDPQFLISFYEKMQSDKGSIPDRFSAQQFSDYHSELNMSSLELGDSALYFCASSRDRLTGNTIYFGEGSWLTVV.

V gene TRBV30 combines with J gene TRBJ2-7, with D possibly being TRBD1 (5 bases). In germline, CDR1 is GTSNPN, CDR2 SVGIG (reference sequence). The CDR3 runs to 12 residues. Between the trimmed V and J ends, which lost 0 bases and 7 bases, there was a span of 10 bases. The CDR3 coding sequence is TGTGCCTGGAGTGTAACCGGACAAGAGCAGTACTTC. Protein: CAWSVTGQEQYF.

The chain couples TRBV29-1 to TRBJ2-7; 8 positions agree with TRBD1. Unmatched junction bases numbered 6, after V lost 1 base and J lost 4 bases. This CDR3 spans 14 amino acids. Germline CDR1 reads SQVTM; CDR2 reads ANQGSEA. The CDR3 nucleotides are TGCAGCGTTGAAGCGGACAGGGTAAATTACGAGCAGTACTTC. Its translation: CSVEADRVNYEQYF.

The chain carries TRBV6-1 and TRBJ1-1; D is uncertain. V was clipped by 8 bases and J by 0 bases, with 10 bases between them. CDR3 length: 13 residues. Germline CDR1 reads MNHNS; CDR2 reads SASEGT. CDR3 bases: TGTGCCAGCGGGAGGCAGATGAACACTGAAGCTTTCTTT. It translates to CASGRQMNTEAFF.

This chain connects TRBV5-1 to TRBJ1-1; 11 bases line up with TRBD1. Germline lookup yields CDR1 SGHRS and CDR2 YFSETQ. V lost 4 bases, J lost 3 bases, and 2 bases stayed unmatched. The length of the CDR3 is 14 residues. CDR3 bases: TGCGCCAGCAGCCAGGGACAGGGGGACACTGAAGCTTTCTTT. This translates into CASSQGQGDTEAFF.